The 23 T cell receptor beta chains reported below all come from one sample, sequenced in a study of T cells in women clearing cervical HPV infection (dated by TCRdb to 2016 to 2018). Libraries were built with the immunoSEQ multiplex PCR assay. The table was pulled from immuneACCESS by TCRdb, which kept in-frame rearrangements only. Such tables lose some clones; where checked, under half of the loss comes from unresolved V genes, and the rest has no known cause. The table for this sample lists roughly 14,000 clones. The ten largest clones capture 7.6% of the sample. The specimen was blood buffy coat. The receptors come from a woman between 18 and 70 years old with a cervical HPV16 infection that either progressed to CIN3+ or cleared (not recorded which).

CDR3 sequence reads: CASSEYRGPRYNEQFF. The CDR3 DNA, read in part, is TGTGCCAGCAGTGAATACAGGGGGCCCCGTTACAATGAG. The chain uses TRBV6-1 and TRBJ2-1, with TRBD1 matching 9 bases. Sequencing ends 3 residues short of the CDR3 end; the germline J gene provides the rest. Germline assignment: CDR1 MNHNS and CDR2 SASEGT. CDR3 length: 16 residues. Trimming cost V 2 bases and J 4 bases; bases outside gene matches: 6.

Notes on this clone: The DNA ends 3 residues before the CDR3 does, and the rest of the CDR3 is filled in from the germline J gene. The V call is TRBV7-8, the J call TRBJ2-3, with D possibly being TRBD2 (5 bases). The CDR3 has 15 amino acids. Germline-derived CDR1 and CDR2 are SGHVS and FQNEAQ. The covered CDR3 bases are TGTGCCAGCAGCTTAGGTCCGAGTCGGGGAGAGACG. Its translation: CASSLGPSRGET. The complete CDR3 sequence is CASSLGPSRGETQYF. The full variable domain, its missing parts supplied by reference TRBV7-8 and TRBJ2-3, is GAGVSQSPRYKVAKRGQDVALRCDPISGHVSLFWYQQALGQGPEFLTYFQNEAQLDKSGLPSDRFFAERPEGSVSTLKIQRTQQEDSAVYLCASSLGPSRGETQYFGPGTRLTVL.

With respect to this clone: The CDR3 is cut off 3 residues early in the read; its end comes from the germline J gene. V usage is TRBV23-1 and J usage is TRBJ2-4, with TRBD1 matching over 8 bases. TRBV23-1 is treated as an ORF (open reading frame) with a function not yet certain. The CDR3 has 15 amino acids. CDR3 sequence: CASSHHFDRGYGQYF. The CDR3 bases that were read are TGCGCCAGCAGTCACCACTTTGACAGGGGTTATGGT.

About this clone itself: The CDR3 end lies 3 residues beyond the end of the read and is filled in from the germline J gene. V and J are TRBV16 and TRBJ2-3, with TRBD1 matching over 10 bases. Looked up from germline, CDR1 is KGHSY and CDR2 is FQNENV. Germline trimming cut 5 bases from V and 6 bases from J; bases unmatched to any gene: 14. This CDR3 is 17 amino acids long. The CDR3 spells CASSFNIDRGPWDTQYF. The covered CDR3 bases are TGTGCCAGCAGCTTTAACATTGACAGGGGGCCTTGGGATACG.

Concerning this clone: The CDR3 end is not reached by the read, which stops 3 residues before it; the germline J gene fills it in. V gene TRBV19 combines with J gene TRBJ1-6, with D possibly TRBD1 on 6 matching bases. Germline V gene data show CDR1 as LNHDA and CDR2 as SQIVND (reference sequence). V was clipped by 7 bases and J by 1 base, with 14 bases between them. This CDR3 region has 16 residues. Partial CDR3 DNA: TGTGCCAGTACCCAAAGGGGGGGATCCTATAATTCACCC. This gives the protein CASTQRGGSYNSP. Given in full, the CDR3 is CASTQRGGSYNSPLHF.

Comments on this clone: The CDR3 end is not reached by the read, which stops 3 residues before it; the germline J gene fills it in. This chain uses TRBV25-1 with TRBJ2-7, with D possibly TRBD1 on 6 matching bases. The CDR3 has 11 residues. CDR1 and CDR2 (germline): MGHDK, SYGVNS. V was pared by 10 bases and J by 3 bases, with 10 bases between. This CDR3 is CATVRGYEQYF. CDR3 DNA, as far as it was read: TGTGCCACCGTCAGGGGCTACGAG.

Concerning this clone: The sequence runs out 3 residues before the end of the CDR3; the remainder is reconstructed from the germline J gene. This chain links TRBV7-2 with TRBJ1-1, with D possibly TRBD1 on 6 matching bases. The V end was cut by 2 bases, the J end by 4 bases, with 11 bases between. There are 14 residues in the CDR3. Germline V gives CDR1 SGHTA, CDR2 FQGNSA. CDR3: CASSLSGAGTEAFF. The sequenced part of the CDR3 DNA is TGTGCCAGCAGCTTATCAGGGGCAGGCACTGAA.

The CDR3 DNA, read in part, is TGTGCCAGCAGTTACCGGGCTAGCTGGCAGTCCGGGGAG. Translated: CASSYRASWQSGE. The whole CDR3 sequence is CASSYRASWQSGELFF. The chain carries TRBV6-2 or TRBV6-3 and TRBJ2-2, with D perhaps matching TRBD2 (5 bases). The read falls 3 residues short of the CDR3 end, and the missing part is taken from the germline J gene. CDR3 length equals 16 residues. Trimming cost V 2 bases and J 6 bases, with 16 bases left between them. CDR1 is MNHEY and CDR2 is SVGEGT in the germline V gene.

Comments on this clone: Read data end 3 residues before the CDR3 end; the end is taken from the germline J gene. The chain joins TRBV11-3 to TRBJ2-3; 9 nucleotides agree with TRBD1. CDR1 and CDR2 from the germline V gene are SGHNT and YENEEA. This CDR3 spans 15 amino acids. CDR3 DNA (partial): TGTGCCAGCAGGTTAACAGGGGGCCGACGCGAGACG. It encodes CASRLTGGRRET. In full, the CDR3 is CASRLTGGRRETQYF.

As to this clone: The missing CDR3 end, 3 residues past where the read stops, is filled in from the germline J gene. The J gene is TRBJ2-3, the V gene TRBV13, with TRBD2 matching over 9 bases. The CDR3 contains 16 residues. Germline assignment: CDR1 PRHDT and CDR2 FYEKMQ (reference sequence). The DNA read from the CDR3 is TGTGCCAGCAGCTTAGGCCTAGCGGGACGTCAAGAGACG. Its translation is CASSLGLAGRQET. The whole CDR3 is CASSLGLAGRQETQYF.

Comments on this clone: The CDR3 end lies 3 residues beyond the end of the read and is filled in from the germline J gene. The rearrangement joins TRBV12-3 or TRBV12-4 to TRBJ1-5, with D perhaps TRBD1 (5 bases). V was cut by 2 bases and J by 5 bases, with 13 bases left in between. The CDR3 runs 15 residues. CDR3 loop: CASSLRRVLDQPQHF. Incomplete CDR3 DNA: TGTGCCAGCAGTTTACGCAGGGTGTTGGATCAGCCC.

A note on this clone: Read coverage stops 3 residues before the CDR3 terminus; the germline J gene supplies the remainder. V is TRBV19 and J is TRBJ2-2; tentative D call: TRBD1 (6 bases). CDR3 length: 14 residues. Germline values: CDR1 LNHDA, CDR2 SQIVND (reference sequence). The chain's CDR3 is CASSSWGHDEKLFF. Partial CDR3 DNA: TGTGCCAGTAGTTCTTGGGGGCACGATGAAAAG. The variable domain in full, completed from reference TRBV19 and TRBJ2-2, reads DGGITQSPKYLFRKEGQNVTLSCEQNLNHDAMYWYRQDPGQGLRLIYYSQIVNDFQKGDIAEGYSVSREKKESFPLTVTSAQKNPTAFYLCASSSWGHDEKLFFGEGSRLTVL.

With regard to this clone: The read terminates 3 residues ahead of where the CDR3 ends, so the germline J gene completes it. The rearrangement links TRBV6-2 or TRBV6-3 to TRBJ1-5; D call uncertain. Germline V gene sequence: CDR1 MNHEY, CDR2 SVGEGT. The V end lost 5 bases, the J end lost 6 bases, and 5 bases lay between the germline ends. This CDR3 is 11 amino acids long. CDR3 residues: CASSEGQPQHF. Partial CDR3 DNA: TGTGCCAGCAGTGAGGGTCAGCCC.

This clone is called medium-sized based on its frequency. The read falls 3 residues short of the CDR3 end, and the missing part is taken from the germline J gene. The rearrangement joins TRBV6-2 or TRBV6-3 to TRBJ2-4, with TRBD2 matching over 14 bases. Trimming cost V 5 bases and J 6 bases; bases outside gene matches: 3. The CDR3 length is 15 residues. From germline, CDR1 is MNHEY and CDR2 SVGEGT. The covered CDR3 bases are TGTGCCAGCAGTCGACTAGCGGGAGGGCGAAACATT. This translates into CASSRLAGGRNI. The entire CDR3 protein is CASSRLAGGRNIQYF.

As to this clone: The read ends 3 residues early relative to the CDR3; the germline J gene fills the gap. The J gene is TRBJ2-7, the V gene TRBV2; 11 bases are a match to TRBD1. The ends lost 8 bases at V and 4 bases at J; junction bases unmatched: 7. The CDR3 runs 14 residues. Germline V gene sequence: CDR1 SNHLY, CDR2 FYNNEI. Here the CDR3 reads CASATGTGGYEQYF. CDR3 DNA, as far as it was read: TGTGCCAGCGCTACCGGGACAGGGGGATACGAG.

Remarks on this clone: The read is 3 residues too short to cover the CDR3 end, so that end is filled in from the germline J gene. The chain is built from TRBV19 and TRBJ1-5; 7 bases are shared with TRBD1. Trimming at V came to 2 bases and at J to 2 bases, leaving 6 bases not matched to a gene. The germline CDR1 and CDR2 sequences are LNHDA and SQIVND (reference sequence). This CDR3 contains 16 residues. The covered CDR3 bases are TGTGCCAGTAGTATAAGACAGGGCGCGGGCAATCAGCCC. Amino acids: CASSIRQGAGNQP. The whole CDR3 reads CASSIRQGAGNQPQHF.

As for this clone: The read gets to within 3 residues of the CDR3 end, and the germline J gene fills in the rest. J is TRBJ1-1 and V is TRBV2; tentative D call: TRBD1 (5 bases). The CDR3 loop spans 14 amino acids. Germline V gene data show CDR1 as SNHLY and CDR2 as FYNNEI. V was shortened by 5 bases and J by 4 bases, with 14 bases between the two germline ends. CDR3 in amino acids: CASSRQLSSTEAFF. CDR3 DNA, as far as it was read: TGTGCCAGCAGTAGACAGCTAAGCAGCACTGAA. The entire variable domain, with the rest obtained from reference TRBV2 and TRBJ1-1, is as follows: EPEVTQTPSHQVTQMGQEVILRCVPISNHLYFYWYRQILGQKVEFLVSFYNNEISEKSEIFDDQFSVERPDGSNFTLKIRSTKLEDSAMYFCASSRQLSSTEAFFGQGTRLTVV.

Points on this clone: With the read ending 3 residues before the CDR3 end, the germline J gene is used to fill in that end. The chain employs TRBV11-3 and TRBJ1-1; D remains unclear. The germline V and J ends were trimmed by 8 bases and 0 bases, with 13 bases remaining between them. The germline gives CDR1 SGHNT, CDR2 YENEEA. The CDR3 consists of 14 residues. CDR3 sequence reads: CASGSGNMNTEAFF. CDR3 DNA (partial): TGTGCCAGCGGATCGGGGAATATGAACACTGAA.

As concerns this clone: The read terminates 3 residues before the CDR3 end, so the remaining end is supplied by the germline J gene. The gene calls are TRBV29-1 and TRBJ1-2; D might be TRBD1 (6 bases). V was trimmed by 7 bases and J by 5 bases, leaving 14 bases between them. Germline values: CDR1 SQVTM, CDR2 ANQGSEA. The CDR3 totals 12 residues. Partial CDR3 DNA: TGCAGCGCCGGGGGGCAGCTATATGGC. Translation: CSAGGQLYG. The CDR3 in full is CSAGGQLYGYTF.

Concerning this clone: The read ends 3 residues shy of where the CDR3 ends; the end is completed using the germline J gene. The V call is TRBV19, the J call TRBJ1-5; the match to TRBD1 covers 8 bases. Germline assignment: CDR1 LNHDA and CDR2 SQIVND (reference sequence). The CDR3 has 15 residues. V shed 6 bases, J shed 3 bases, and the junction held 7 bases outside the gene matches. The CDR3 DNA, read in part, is TGTGCCAGTAGCGGACAGGGAAGAACCAATCAGCCC. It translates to CASSGQGRTNQP. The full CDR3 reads CASSGQGRTNQPQHF.

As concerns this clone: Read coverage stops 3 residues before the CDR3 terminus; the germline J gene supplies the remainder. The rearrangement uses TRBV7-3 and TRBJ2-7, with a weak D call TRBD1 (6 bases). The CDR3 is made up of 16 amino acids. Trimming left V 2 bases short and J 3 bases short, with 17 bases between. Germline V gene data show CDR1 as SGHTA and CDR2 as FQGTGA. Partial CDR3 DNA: TGTGCCAGCAGCTTAGGTGCGAGTCAGGGGAACTACGAG. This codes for CASSLGASQGNYE. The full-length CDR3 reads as CASSLGASQGNYEQYF.

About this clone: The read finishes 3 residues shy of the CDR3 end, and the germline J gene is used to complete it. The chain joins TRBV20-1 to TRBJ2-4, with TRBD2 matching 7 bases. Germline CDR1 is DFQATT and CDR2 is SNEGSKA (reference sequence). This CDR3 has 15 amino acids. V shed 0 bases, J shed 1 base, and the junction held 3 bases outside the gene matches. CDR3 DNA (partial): TGCAGTGCTAGAGAGCCCGGGGGGGCCAAAAACATT. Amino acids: CSAREPGGAKNI. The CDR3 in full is CSAREPGGAKNIQYF.

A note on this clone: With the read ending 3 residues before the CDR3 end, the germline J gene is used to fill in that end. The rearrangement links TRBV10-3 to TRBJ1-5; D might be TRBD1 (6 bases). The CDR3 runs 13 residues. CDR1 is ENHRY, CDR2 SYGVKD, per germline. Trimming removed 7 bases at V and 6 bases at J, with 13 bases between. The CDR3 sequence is CAIKSGVGQPQHF. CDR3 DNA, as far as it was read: TGTGCCATCAAGTCAGGGGTCGGTCAGCCC.